A selection of T cell receptor beta chains follows, all from one sample in a study of glioma-infiltrating T cells after dendritic cell vaccination. Produced via immunoSEQ multiplex PCR; TCRdb's table is partial and in-frame only. The repertoire holds about 95,000 clones, around 85% seen once, with about 2.9% in the top ten. The sequences come from blood, collected before dendritic cell vaccination. These receptors were collected from a human donor with glioblastoma. Each CDR3 is given with its conserved first and last residue. The D gene is left open where the match is weak. Clone size is stated in some rows and not others, as once, few, many or a class when expanded.

size: few; D: NA; V: TRBV6-5; J: TRBJ2-5; DNA: TGTGCCAGCAGCCGGACAGTAATAGAGACCCAGTACTTC; CDR3: CASSRTVIETQYF
size: NA; D: NA; V: TRBV5-4; J: TRBJ2-5; DNA: TGTGCCAGCAGCTTGTCCAGCAGGGGCCAAGAGACCCAGTACTTC; CDR3: CASSLSSRGQETQYF
size: NA; D: TRBD1; V: TRBV28; J: TRBJ1-5; DNA: TGTGCCAGCAGCCCGGACAGGTTTGGCAATCAGCCCCAGCATTTT; CDR3: CASSPDRFGNQPQHF
size: NA; D: NA; V: TRBV11-2; J: TRBJ1-5; DNA: TGTGCCAGCAGCTCTAGGATTACAAGCAATCAGCCCCAGCATTTT; CDR3: CASSSRITSNQPQHF
size: NA; D: NA; V: TRBV5-6; J: TRBJ1-2; DNA: TGTGCCAGCAGCTTGGCGTTGGGGCAGGGGCCTAGCTATGGCTACACCTTC; CDR3: CASSLALGQGPSYGYTF
size: NA; D: TRBD1; V: TRBV9; J: TRBJ1-5; DNA: TGTGCCAGCAGAGGACAGGGCAACAATCAGCCCCAGCATTTT; CDR3: CASRGQGNNQPQHF
size: once; D: TRBD2; V: TRBV5-1; J: TRBJ2-5; DNA: TGCGCCAGCAGCTTGGACCCTAGCGGGGGGGCCGATGAGACCCAGTACTTC; CDR3: CASSLDPSGGADETQYF
size: NA; D: NA; V: TRBV5-5; J: TRBJ1-5; DNA: TGTGCCAGCAGCCTGGGGGCTTTCGGCAATCAGCCCCAGCATTTT; CDR3: CASSLGAFGNQPQHF
size: few; D: NA; V: TRBV6-6; J: TRBJ1-2; DNA: TGTGCCAGCCAAGACAGTTCGGGTGGCTACACCTTC; CDR3: CASQDSSGGYTF
size: NA; D: NA; V: TRBV19; J: TRBJ2-1; DNA: TGTGCCAGTAGTATAGGTCCAGGGGCCTACAATGAGCAGTTCTTC; CDR3: CASSIGPGAYNEQFF
size: NA; D: TRBD2; V: TRBV7-9; J: TRBJ2-1; DNA: TGTGCCAGCAGCTCTAGCGGGAGGAGTGAGCAGTTCTTC; CDR3: CASSSSGRSEQFF
size: NA; D: TRBD2; V: TRBV19; J: TRBJ2-3; DNA: TGTGCCAGTAGTATAGGGGCGACGGGGGGAGATACGCAGTATTTT; CDR3: CASSIGATGGDTQYF
size: NA; D: NA; V: TRBV27; J: TRBJ2-7; DNA: TGTGCCAGCAGTTTATCGAGGGGGACAAAGACCTACGAGCAGTACTTC; CDR3: CASSLSRGTKTYEQYF
size: NA; D: TRBD1; V: TRBV11-3; J: TRBJ2-7; DNA: TGTGCCAGCAGCTTAGATGGAACAGGGGACGAGCAGTACTTC; CDR3: CASSLDGTGDEQYF
size: few; D: TRBD2; V: TRBV7-3; J: TRBJ2-2; DNA: TGTGCCAGCAGCCCGAGCGGGGACCGGCCCGGGGAGCTGTTTTTT; CDR3: CASSPSGDRPGELFF
size: NA; D: TRBD1; V: TRBV5-4; J: TRBJ2-2; DNA: TGTGCCAGCAGCTCCGGGACAGGGGACACCGGGGAGCTGTTTTTT; CDR3: CASSSGTGDTGELFF
size: NA; D: NA; V: TRBV7-9; J: TRBJ2-5; DNA: TGTGCCAGCAGCTTAGGGTTGGGGGGAGAGACCCAGTACTTC; CDR3: CASSLGLGGETQYF
size: once; D: TRBD1; V: TRBV5-1; J: TRBJ2-7; DNA: TGCGCCAGCAGCTTGGAGGGGGCCCGAGTCGACGAGCAGTACTTC; CDR3: CASSLEGARVDEQYF
size: NA; D: NA; V: TRBV23-1; J: TRBJ1-2; DNA: TGCGCCAGCAGTCCCGGACAGACATTTTATAGCTACACCTTC; CDR3: CASSPGQTFYSYTF
size: NA; D: TRBD1; V: TRBV5-1; J: TRBJ2-1; DNA: TGCGCCAGCAGCTTGGAACAGGGGGCTAGCAATGAGCAGTTCTTC; CDR3: CASSLEQGASNEQFF
size: NA; D: NA; V: TRBV5-1; J: TRBJ2-7; DNA: TGCGCCAGCAGGGGGTCTGCTGGAAACTTCGGGAGTGAGCAGTACTTC; CDR3: CASRGSAGNFGSEQYF
size: NA; D: TRBD2; V: TRBV5-1; J: TRBJ2-7; DNA: TGCGCCAGCAGCTATATACTAAGCGGGAGGGTCCCCGAGCAGTACTTC; CDR3: CASSYILSGRVPEQYF
size: NA; D: NA; V: TRBV5-1; J: TRBJ2-7; DNA: TGCGCCAGCAGCTTGGGAACGACTAGGGCTGGGGAGCAGTACTTC; CDR3: CASSLGTTRAGEQYF
size: NA; D: TRBD1; V: TRBV5-1; J: TRBJ1-1; DNA: TGCGCCACCGCAGGGGGCCCGAACACTGAAGCTTTCTTT; CDR3: CATAGGPNTEAFF
size: NA; D: TRBD1; V: TRBV18; J: TRBJ2-7; DNA: TGTGCCAGCTCACCCGGGACAGACTACGAGCAGTACTTC; CDR3: CASSPGTDYEQYF
size: NA; D: NA; V: TRBV27; J: TRBJ2-1; DNA: TGTGCCAGCAGTTCAGGAATCGCGTGGAATGAGCAGTTCTTC; CDR3: CASSSGIAWNEQFF
size: few; D: NA; V: TRBV5-5; J: TRBJ2-7; DNA: TGTGCCAGCAGCTTGGGAGGGAAGAGGTACGAGCAGTACTTC; CDR3: CASSLGGKRYEQYF
size: NA; D: TRBD2; V: TRBV6-5; J: TRBJ2-7; DNA: TGTGCCAGCAGCCGGGAGGGCTTAGGTGAGCAGTACTTC; CDR3: CASSREGLGEQYF
size: NA; D: NA; V: TRBV10-1; J: TRBJ1-4; DNA: TGCGCCAGTTCCGAGTCAGGGGATGCAACTGGCGCTAATGAAAAACTGTTTTTT; CDR3: CASSESGDATGANEKLFF
size: NA; D: NA; V: TRBV6-1; J: TRBJ2-5; DNA: TGTGCCAGCAGTGAAGGATTTTACAGGGACCAAGAGACCCAGTACTTC; CDR3: CASSEGFYRDQETQYF
size: NA; D: NA; V: TRBV5-1; J: TRBJ1-4; DNA: TGCGCCAGCAGCTTGGAAGCTTCTACGGAAAAACTGTTTTTT; CDR3: CASSLEASTEKLFF
size: NA; D: NA; V: TRBV11-3; J: TRBJ2-5; DNA: TGTGCCAGCAGCTTATATCAGGGGAAGCAGTACTTC; CDR3: CASSLYQGKQYF
size: NA; D: TRBD1; V: TRBV29-1; J: TRBJ2-7; DNA: TGCAGCGCCACACAGGGGGCAAGGGTAAAGCAGTACTTC; CDR3: CSATQGARVKQYF
size: few; D: NA; V: TRBV5-5; J: TRBJ2-7; DNA: TGTGCCAGCAGCTTGGCCGTAGCAGTTGCGTCCTACGAGCAGTACTTC; CDR3: CASSLAVAVASYEQYF
size: once; D: NA; V: TRBV14; J: TRBJ2-7; DNA: TGTGCCAGCAGCCGGCAGGGTATCAACGAGCAGTACTTC; CDR3: CASSRQGINEQYF
size: NA; D: NA; V: TRBV29-1; J: TRBJ2-7; DNA: TGCAGCGTTGAAAGGGACACTGGCGGGGAGCAGTACTTC; CDR3: CSVERDTGGEQYF
size: NA; D: TRBD2; V: TRBV14; J: TRBJ2-7; DNA: TGTGCCAGCAGCCTCTATTCTAGCGGGAGAAGCTACGAGCAGTACTTC; CDR3: CASSLYSSGRSYEQYF
size: NA; D: TRBD1; V: TRBV5-1; J: TRBJ2-5; DNA: TGCGCCAGCAGCATGGGACAGTTGGAGACCCAGTACTTC; CDR3: CASSMGQLETQYF
size: NA; D: TRBD1; V: TRBV9; J: TRBJ2-3; DNA: TGTGCCAGCAGCGGACAGGGGGCCGGGACAGATACGCAGTATTTT; CDR3: CASSGQGAGTDTQYF
size: NA; D: NA; V: TRBV6-5; J: TRBJ2-1; DNA: TGTGCCAGCAGTTACCACCAACAGGGAGAGCAGTTCTTC; CDR3: CASSYHQQGEQFF
size: NA; D: NA; V: TRBV5-1; J: TRBJ1-2; DNA: TGCGCCAGCAGCAAGGACAGCTATGGCTACACCTTC; CDR3: CASSKDSYGYTF
size: NA; D: NA; V: TRBV19; J: TRBJ1-5; DNA: TGTGCCAGTAGGTACAGGGTCCTTAATCAGCCCCAGCATTTT; CDR3: CASRYRVLNQPQHF
size: NA; D: TRBD2; V: TRBV5-1; J: TRBJ2-2; DNA: TGCGCCAGCAGCTTTCTGGGACTAGCGGGGAGCTCGAACACCGGGGAGCTGTTTTTT; CDR3: CASSFLGLAGSSNTGELFF
size: NA; D: TRBD2; V: TRBV7-7; J: TRBJ2-7; DNA: TGTGCCAGCAGCCCGGGGAGGGGCAGCACCTACGAGCAGTACTTC; CDR3: CASSPGRGSTYEQYF
size: NA; D: TRBD1; V: TRBV2; J: TRBJ1-5; DNA: TGTGCCAGCAGTATAACCGGGACAGGGGGTAGTCAGCCCCAGCATTTT; CDR3: CASSITGTGGSQPQHF
size: NA; D: NA; V: TRBV28; J: TRBJ1-1; DNA: TGTGCCAGCAGTCTCTCGGAAAGCAGGGCACTAACAGAAGCTTTCTTT; CDR3: CASSLSESRALTEAFF
size: NA; D: TRBD2; V: TRBV27; J: TRBJ2-1; DNA: TGTGCCAGCAGAGGCTACAGCGGGAGGTGGAATGAGCAGTTCTTC; CDR3: CASRGYSGRWNEQFF
size: NA; D: TRBD1; V: TRBV7-9; J: TRBJ1-6; DNA: TGTGCCAGCAGCTTAGCGGCAGGGGGCCTAAATAATTCACCCCTCCACTTT; CDR3: CASSLAAGGLNNSPLHF
size: NA; D: NA; V: TRBV5-1; J: TRBJ1-2; DNA: TGCGCCAGCAGCCCACAAGGCCGGGATCGAGGCTACACCTTC; CDR3: CASSPQGRDRGYTF
size: once; D: NA; V: TRBV29-1; J: TRBJ2-2; DNA: TGCAGCGTGTCAGGGAACACCGGGGAGCTGTTTTTT; CDR3: CSVSGNTGELFF
size: NA; D: NA; V: TRBV6-5; J: TRBJ1-2; DNA: TGTGCCAGCAGTTACTCGAGTACGGGAGGCTATGGCTACACCTTC; CDR3: CASSYSSTGGYGYTF
size: few; D: NA; V: TRBV7-3; J: TRBJ1-3; DNA: TGTGCCAGCAGCTTAACGGGACTTGGAAACACCATATATTTT; CDR3: CASSLTGLGNTIYF
size: NA; D: TRBD2; V: TRBV6-1; J: TRBJ2-7; DNA: TGTGCCAGCAACCGAGCGGGGGGAGCCTACGAGCAGTACTTC; CDR3: CASNRAGGAYEQYF
size: NA; D: NA; V: TRBV30; J: TRBJ1-3; DNA: TGTGCCTGGAGCGAAGGGGTCTCTGGAAACACCATATATTTT; CDR3: CAWSEGVSGNTIYF
size: NA; D: TRBD1; V: TRBV7-2; J: TRBJ2-7; DNA: TGTGCCAGCAGCTTGCCGGGACAGGAAAAGCAGTACTTC; CDR3: CASSLPGQEKQYF